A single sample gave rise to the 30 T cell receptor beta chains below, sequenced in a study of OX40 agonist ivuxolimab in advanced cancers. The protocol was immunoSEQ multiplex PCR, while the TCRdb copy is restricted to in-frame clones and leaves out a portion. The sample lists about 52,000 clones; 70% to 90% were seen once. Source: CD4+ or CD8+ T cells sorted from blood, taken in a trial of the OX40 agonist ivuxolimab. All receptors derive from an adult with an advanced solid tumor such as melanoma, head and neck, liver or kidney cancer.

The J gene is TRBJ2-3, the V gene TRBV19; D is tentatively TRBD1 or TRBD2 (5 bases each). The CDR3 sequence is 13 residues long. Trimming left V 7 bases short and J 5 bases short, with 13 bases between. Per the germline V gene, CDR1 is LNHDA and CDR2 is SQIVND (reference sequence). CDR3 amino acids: CASKVTGGDTQYF. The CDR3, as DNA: TGTGCCAGTAAGGTCACAGGAGGAGATACGCAGTATTTT.

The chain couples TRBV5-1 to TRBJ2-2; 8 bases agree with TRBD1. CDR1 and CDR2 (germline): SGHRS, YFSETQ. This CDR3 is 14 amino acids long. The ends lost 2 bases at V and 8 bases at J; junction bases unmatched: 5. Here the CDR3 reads CASSFLDRGGELFF. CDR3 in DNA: TGCGCCAGCAGCTTTCTTGACAGGGGAGGGGAGCTGTTTTTT.

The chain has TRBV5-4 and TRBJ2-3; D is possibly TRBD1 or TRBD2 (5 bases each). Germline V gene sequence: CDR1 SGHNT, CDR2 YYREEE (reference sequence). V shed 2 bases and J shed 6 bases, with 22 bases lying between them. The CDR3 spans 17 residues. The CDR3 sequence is CASSFATLGQGVDTQYF. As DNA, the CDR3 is TGTGCCAGCAGCTTTGCCACCCTGGGGCAGGGAGTTGATACGCAGTATTTT. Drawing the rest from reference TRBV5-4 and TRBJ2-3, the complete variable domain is ETGVTQSPTHLIKTRGQQVTLRCSSQSGHNTVSWYQQALGQGPQFIFQYYREEENGRGNFPPRFSGLQFPNYSSELNVNALELDDSALYLCASSFATLGQGVDTQYFGPGTRLTVL.

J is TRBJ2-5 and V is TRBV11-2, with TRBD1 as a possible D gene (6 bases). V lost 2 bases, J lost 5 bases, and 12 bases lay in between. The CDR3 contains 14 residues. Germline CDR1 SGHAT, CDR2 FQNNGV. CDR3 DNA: TGTGCCAGCAGCTTAAGATCAGGGGTTGAGACCCAGTACTTC. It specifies CASSLRSGVETQYF.

The CDR3 loop reads CASGGGENTEAFF. The CDR3 region has the DNA TGCGCCAGTGGGGGGGGCGAGAACACTGAAGCTTTCTTT. V gene TRBV5-1 combines with J gene TRBJ1-1, with a possible D match to TRBD1 (6 bases). The CDR3 extends over 13 amino acids. The V end lost 8 bases, the J end lost 1 base, and 12 bases lay between the germline ends. Germline V gives CDR1 SGHRS, CDR2 YFSETQ.

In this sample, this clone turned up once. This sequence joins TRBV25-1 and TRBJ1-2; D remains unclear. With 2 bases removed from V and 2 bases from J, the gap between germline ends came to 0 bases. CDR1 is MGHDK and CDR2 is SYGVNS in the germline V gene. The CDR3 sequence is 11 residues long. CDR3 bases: TGTGCCAGCAGTGAAAACTATGGCTACACCTTC. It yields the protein CASSENYGYTF.

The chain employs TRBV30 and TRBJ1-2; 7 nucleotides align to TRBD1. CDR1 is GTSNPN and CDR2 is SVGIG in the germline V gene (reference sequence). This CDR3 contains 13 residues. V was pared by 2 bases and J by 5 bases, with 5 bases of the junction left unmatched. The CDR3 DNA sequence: TGTGCCTGGAGTTACAGGGGAGGGTATGGCTACACCTTC. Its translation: CAWSYRGGYGYTF.

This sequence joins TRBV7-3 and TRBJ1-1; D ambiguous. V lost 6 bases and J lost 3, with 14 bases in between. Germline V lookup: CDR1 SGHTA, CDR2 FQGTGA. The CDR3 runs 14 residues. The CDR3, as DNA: TGTGCCAGCAGTATTTACGTCCGGGACACTGAAGCTTTCTTT. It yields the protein CASSIYVRDTEAFF.

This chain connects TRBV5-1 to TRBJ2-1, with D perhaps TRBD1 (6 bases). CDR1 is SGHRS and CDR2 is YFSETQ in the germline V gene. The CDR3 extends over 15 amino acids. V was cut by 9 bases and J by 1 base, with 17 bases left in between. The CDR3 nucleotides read TGCGCCACGCGCTCGACAGGTGGGTCCTACAATGAGCAGTTCTTC. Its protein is CATRSTGGSYNEQFF.

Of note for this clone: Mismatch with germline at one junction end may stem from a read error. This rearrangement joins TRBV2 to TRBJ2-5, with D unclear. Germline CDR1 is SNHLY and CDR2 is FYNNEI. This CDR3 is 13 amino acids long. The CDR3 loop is CASMVRHKETRYF. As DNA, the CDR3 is TGTGCCAGCATGGTCCGCCACAAAGAGACCCGGTACTTC.

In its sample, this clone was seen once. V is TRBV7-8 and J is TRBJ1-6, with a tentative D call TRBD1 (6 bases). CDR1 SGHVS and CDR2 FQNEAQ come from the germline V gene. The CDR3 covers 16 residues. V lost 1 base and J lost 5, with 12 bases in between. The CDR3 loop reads CASSLGPRGNNSPLHF. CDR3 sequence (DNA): TGTGCCAGCAGCTTAGGGCCGAGGGGGAATAATTCACCCCTCCACTTT.

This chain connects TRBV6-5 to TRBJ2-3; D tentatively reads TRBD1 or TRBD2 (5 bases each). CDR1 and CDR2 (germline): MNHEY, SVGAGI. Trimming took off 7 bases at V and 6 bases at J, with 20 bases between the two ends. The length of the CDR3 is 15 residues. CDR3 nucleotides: TGTGCCAGCACGGCCCAGGGAGTAGGAAGGGATACGCAGTATTTT. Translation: CASTAQGVGRDTQYF.

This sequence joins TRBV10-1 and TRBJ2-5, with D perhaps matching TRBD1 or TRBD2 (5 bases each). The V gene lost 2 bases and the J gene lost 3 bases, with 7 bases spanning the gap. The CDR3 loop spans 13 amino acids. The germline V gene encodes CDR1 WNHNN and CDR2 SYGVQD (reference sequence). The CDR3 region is CASSEGGEETQYF. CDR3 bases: TGCGCCAGCAGTGAGGGGGGTGAAGAGACCCAGTACTTC.

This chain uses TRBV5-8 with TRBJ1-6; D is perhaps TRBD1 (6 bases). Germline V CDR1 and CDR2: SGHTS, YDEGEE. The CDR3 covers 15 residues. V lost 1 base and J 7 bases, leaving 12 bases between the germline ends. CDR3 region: CASSLIGGRNSPLHF. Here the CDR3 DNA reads TGTGCCAGCAGCTTGATCGGGGGGCGGAATTCACCCCTCCACTTT.

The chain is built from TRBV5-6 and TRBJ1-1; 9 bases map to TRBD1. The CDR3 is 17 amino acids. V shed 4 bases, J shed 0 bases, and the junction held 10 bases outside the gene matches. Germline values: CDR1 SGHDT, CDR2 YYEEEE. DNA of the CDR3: TGTGCCAGCAGCCTTACCTGGACAGGGGTGGTGAACACTGAAGCTTTCTTT. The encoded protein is CASSLTWTGVVNTEAFF.

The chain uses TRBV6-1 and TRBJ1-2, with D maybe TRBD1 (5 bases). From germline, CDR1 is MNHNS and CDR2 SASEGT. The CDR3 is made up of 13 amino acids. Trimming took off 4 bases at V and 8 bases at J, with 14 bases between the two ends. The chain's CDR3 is CASSVVRGEGYTF. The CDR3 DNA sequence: TGTGCCAGCAGTGTTGTGAGGGGAGAAGGCTACACCTTC.

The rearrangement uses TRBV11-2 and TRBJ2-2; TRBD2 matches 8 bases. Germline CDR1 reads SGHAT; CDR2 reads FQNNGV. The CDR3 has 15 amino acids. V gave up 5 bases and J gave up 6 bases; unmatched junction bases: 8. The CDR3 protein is CASSLRTSHPGELFF. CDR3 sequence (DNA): TGTGCCAGCAGCCTTCGGACTAGCCACCCCGGGGAGCTGTTTTTT.

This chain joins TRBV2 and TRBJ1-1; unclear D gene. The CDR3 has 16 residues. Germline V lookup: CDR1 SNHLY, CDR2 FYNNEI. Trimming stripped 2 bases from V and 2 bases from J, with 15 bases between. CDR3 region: CASSERPGPGNTEAFF. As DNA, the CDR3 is TGTGCCAGCAGTGAACGGCCGGGCCCGGGCAACACTGAAGCTTTCTTT.

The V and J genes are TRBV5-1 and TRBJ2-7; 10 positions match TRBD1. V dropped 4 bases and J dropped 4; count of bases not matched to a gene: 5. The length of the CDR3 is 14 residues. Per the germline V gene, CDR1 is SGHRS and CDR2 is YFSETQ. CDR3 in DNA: TGCGCCAGCAGCACGGGACAGGGGATTTACGAGCAGTACTTC. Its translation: CASSTGQGIYEQYF. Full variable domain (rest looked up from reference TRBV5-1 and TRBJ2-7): KAGVTQTPRYLIKTRGQQVTLSCSPISGHRSVSWYQQTPGQGLQFLFEYFSETQRNKGNFPGRFSGRQFSNSRSEMNVSTLELGDSALYLCASSTGQGIYEQYFGPGTRLTVT.

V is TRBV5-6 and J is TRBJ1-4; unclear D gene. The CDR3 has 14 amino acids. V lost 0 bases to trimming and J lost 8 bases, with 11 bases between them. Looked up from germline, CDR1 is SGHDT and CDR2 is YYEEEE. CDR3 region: CASSLVESGEKLFF. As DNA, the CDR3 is TGTGCCAGCAGCTTGGTGGAGAGCGGGGAAAAACTGTTTTTT.

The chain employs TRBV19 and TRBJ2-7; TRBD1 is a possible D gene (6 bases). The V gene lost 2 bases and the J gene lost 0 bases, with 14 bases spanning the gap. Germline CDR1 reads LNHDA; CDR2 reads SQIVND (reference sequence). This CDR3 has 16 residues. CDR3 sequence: CASSIRGHTPSYEQYF. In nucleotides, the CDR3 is TGTGCCAGTAGTATAAGGGGACATACTCCCTCCTACGAGCAGTACTTC.

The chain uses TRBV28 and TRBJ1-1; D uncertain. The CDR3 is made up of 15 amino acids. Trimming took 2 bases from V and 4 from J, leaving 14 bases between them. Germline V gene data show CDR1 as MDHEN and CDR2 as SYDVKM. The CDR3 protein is CASSLLDPSTTEAFF. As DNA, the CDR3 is TGTGCCAGCAGTTTACTTGACCCCTCGACCACTGAAGCTTTCTTT.

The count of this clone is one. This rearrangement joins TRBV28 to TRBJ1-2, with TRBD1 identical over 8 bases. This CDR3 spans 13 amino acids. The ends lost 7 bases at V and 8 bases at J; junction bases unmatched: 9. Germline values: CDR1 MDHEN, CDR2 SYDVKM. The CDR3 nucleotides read TGTGCCAGCAAAGCAGGGGGCTCGGGAGGCTACACCTTC. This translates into CASKAGGSGGYTF.

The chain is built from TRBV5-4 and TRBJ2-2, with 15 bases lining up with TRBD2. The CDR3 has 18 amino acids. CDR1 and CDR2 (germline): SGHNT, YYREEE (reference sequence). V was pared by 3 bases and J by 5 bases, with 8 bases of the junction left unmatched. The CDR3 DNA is TGTGCCAGCAGCTCGGGACTAGCGGGGGGAGTCGCGACCGGGGAGCTGTTTTTT. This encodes CASSSGLAGGVATGELFF.

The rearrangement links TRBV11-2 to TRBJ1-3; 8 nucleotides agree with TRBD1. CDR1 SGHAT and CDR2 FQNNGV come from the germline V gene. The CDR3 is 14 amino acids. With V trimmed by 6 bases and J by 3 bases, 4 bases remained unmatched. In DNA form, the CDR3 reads TGTGCCAGCAGACAACAGGGGGGTGGAAACACCATATATTTT. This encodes CASRQQGGGNTIYF.

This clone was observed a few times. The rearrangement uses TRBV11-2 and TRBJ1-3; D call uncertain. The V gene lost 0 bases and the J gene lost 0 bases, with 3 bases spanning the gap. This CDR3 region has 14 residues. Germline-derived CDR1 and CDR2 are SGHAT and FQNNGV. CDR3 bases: TGTGCCAGCAGCTTAGATTACTCTGGAAACACCATATATTTT. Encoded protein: CASSLDYSGNTIYF.

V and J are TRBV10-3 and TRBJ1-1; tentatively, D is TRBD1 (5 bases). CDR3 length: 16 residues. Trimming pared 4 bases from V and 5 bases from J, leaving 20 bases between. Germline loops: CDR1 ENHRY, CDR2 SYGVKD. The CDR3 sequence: CAISGVRGGFGTEAFF. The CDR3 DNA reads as TGTGCCATCAGTGGGGTGAGGGGCGGGTTCGGGACTGAAGCTTTCTTT.

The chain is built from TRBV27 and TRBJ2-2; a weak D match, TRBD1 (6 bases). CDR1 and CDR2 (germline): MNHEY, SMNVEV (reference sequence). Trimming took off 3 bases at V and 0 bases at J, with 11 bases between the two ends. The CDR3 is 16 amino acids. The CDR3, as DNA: TGTGCCAGCAGTTTGAGCAGGGGTACGAACACCGGGGAGCTGTTTTTT. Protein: CASSLSRGTNTGELFF.

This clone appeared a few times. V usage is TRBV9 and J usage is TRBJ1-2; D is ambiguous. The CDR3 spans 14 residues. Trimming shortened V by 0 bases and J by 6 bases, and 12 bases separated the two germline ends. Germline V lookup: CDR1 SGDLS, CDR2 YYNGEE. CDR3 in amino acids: CASSVVAGPDGYTF. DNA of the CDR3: TGTGCCAGCAGCGTAGTCGCGGGTCCGGATGGCTACACCTTC.

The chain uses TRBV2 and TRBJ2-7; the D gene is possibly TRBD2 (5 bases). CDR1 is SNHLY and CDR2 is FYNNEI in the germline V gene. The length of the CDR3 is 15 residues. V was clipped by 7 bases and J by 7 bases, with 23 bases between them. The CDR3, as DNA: TGTGCCAGCACCCCGGAGCGGACGACCCTAGAAGAGCAGTACTTC. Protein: CASTPERTTLEEQYF.